This T cell receptor beta chain appears in the sequencing data of a study of Ad26.COV2.S vaccination and SARS-CoV-2 variants (dated by TCRdb to the early 2020s). Regarding the research as a whole: Vaccine-arm donors were drawn from COV1001, a multicentre, randomized, double-blind, placebo-controlled phase I-IIa trial of Ad26.COV2.S in healthy adults. Sequencing of the TCRbeta repertoire served to evaluate the specificity and breadth of SARS-CoV-2-reactive T cell receptors following Ad26.COV2.S vaccination. Trial participants were randomized into five groups of five: low-dose or high-dose Ad26.COV2.S given once or twice, or placebo on both occasions. A total of 32 samples were included in the TCR-sequenced set, comprising about 20 Ad26.COV2.S vaccine recipients, 5 placebo recipients and 8 SARS-CoV-2 convalescent individuals. Investigators remained blinded to trial group allocation during experiments and outcome assessment. Ad26.COV2.S was administered intramuscularly at 5 x 10^10 or 1 x 10^11 viral particles, either as a single shot or as two shots given 56 days apart.

The treatment or condition label corresponds to: some 19 received Ad26.COV2.S at low or high dose, single or two shots; roughly five received placebo; per-sample allocation not given. For vaccine and placebo recipients, repertoires were sequenced using samples collected on day 63 after the first injection. Cohort 1b enrolled about two dozen adults aged 18-55 years at a single site in Boston, USA, between 29 July and 7 August 2020. Ad26.COV2.S was a replication-incompetent adenovirus type 26 vector that expressed a prefusion-stabilized SARS-CoV-2 spike protein derived from the original Wuhan strain. Only one count was recorded for this clone. The antigen it binds to is not known. This clone may be a read error of a much larger clone one base away. TCRbeta CDR3 regions were sequenced with the immunoSEQ Assay. After extraction, genomic DNA underwent amplification by bias-controlled multiplex PCR, followed by high-throughput sequencing. On the authors' methods: To quantify the absolute abundance of every unique TCRbeta CDR3 region, sequences were collapsed and filtered. Usable DNA was measured by amplifying reference genes present in all nucleated cells, and TCRbeta template counts were normalized to that usable DNA to estimate T cell fraction. Repertoire TCRs were annotated as SARS-CoV-2-specific when V gene, CDR3 amino acid sequence and J gene were exactly matched to a known reactive TCR set. The reference SARS-CoV-2 TCR set was obtained from MIRA and was filtered for enrichment in COVID-19-positive ImmuneCODE repertoires, whereby public or cross-reactive TCRs were removed. Using the MIRA antigens, annotated TCRs were further analysed by specific ORF or by position within an ORF. Breadth was defined as the number of annotated unique rearrangements divided by the total number of unique productive rearrangements, and depth was defined as the summed frequency of the annotated unique rearrangements. Two-sided Wilcoxon rank-sum tests were applied when comparing TCR breadth between groups. The source is immuneACCESS, and TCRdb retained only in-frame sequences with V and J called. Part of the clones is not carried over; for the studies checked, unresolved V genes explain less than half of this, and the remainder is unexplained. V and J calls and clone size follow that table, whereas D and trimming were derived from the DNA. The sample has hundreds of thousands of clones on record, about 93% of them singletons. The leading ten clones occupy 9% to 15% of the sample.

Study-level results and caveats: According to the authors, total T cell responses may have been underestimated by the TCR breadth and depth analyses. The study lacked the statistical power to compare responses across vaccine doses or regimens. Higher spike-specific TCR breadth was observed in Ad26.COV2.S recipients than in placebo recipients (P = 0.0014). After vaccination, substantial breadth of spike-specific CD8+ and CD4+ T cell responses was reported. Vaccine and placebo recipients had similar non-spike TCR breadth, a finding consistent with the vaccine containing only spike.

Measured from the cysteine to the phenylalanine, the CDR3 is 11 residues long. The retained sequence is limited to the CDR3, 33 bases, with the frame set at the first base. V is shortened by 3 bases, J by 6 bases, and the region joining them spans 2 bases. CDR1 and CDR2 were assigned from the germline V gene (reference sequence) as MNHEY and SMNVEV. Recombination linked TRBV27 to TRBJ2-2; the D segment cannot be called with confidence. The source material was peripheral blood, sampled in a trial of Ad26.COV2.S vaccine versus placebo. The source is a person aged 18-65 years who received the Ad26.COV2.S COVID-19 vaccine or a placebo. The bases read TGTGCCAGCAGTTTTTCCGGGGAGCTGTTTTTT. Its translation is CASSFSGELFF.